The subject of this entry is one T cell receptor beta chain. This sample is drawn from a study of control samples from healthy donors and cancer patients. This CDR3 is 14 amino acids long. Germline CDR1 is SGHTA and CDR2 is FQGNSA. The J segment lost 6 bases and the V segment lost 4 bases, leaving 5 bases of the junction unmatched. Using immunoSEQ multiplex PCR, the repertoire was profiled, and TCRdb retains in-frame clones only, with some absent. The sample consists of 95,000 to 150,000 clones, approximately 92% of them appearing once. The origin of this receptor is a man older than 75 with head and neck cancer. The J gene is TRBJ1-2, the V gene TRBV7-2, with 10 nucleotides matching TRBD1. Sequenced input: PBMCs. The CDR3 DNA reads TGTGCCAGCAGCTACGGGACAGGGGAGGATGGCTACACCTTC. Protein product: CASSYGTGEDGYTF.